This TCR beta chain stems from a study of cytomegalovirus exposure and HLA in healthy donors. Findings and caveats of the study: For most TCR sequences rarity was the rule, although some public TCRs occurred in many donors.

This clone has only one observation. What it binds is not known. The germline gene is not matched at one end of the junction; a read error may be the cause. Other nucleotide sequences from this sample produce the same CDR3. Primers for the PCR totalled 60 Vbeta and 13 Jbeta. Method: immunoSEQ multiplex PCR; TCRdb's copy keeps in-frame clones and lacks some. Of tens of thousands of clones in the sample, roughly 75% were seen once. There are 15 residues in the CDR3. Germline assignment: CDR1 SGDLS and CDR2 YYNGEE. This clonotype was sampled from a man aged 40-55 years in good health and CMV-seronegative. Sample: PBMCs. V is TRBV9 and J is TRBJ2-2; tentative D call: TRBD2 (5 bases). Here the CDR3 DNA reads TGTGCCAGCAGCCTAGATCCCAGTGGCACCGGGGAACTGTTTTTT. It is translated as CASSLDPSGTGELFF.